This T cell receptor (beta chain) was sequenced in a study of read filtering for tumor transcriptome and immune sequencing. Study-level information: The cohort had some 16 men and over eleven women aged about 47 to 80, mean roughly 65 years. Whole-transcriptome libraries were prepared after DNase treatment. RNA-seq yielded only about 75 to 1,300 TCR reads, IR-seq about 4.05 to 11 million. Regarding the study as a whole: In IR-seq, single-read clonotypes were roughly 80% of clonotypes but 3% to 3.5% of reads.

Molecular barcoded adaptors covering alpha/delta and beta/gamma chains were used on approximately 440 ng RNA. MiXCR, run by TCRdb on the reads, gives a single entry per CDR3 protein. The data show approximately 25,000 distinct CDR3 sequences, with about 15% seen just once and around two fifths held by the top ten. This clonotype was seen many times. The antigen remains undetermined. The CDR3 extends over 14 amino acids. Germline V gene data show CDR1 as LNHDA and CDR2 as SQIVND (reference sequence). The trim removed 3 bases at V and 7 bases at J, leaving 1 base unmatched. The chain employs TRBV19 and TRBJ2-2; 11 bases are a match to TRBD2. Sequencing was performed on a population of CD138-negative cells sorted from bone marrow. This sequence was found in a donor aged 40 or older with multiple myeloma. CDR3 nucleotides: TGTGCCAGTAGTATGACTAGCGGGATCGGGGAGCTGTTTTTT. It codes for CASSMTSGIGELFF.